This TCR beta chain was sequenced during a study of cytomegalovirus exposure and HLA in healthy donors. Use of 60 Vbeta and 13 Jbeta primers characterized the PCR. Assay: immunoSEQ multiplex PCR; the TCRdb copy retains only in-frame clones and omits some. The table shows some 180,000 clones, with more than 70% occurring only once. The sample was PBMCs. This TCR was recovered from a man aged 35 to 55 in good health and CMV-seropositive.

CDR3: CASSARGQASYEQYF. In nucleotides, the CDR3 is TGTGCCAGCAGCGCGAGAGGACAGGCCTCCTACGAGCAGTACTTC. V usage is TRBV9 and J usage is TRBJ2-7, with 7 bases that match TRBD1. CDR1 SGDLS and CDR2 YYNGEE come from the germline V gene. This CDR3 region has 15 residues. V shed 3 bases, J shed 0 bases, and the junction held 6 bases outside the gene matches.